The rows below give T cell receptor beta chains drawn from one sample of a study of blood T cell repertoires in COVID-19. The protocol was immunoSEQ multiplex PCR, while the TCRdb copy is restricted to in-frame clones and leaves out a portion. The profile covers around 200,000 clones, with 80% to 90% appearing a single time and more than 20% taken by the ten largest. Sample: peripheral blood. The receptor source for this set is an older man with active or convalescent COVID-19. CDR3s include the opening cysteine and the closing phenylalanine or tryptophan. The order of the fields is J gene, V gene, clone size, D gene, CDR3 protein, CDR3 DNA. A D gene is named only where the DNA matches it firmly. Size values are once, few and many counts, or a class for expanded clones, and some rows have none.

>TRBJ2-6|TRBV5-1|NA|TRBD1
CASSLAVRGSTGANVLTF
TGCGCCAGCAGCTTGGCGGTCAGGGGGAGTACTGGGGCCAACGTCCTGACTTTC
>TRBJ2-7|TRBV20-1|NA|NA
CSARETDRQYF
TGCAGTGCTAGAGAGACCGACAGACAGTACTTC
>TRBJ2-7|TRBV6-2/TRBV6-3|NA|TRBD1
CASNPNRGPYEQYF
TGTGCCAGCAACCCCAACAGGGGGCCTTACGAGCAGTACTTC
>TRBJ1-2|TRBV5-1|NA|NA
CASSLDQGRYGYTF
TGCGCCAGCAGCTTGGATCAGGGCCGCTATGGCTACACCTTC
>TRBJ2-3|TRBV29-1|NA|NA
CSVVEVLSTDTQYF
TGCAGCGTTGTGGAGGTTTTGAGCACAGATACGCAGTATTTT
>TRBJ1-2|TRBV4-3|NA|TRBD1
CASSQLGTGNNYGYTF
TGCGCCAGCAGCCAACTAGGGACAGGGAACAACTATGGCTACACCTTC
>TRBJ2-5|TRBV5-1|NA|TRBD1
CASSSPTGGQETQYF
TGCGCCAGCAGCTCCCCGACAGGGGGCCAAGAGACCCAGTACTTC
>TRBJ2-1|TRBV6-5|NA|NA
CASNFGQHNEQFF
TGTGCCAGCAACTTTGGGCAGCACAATGAGCAGTTCTTC
>TRBJ2-3|TRBV18|NA|NA
CASSPALRSTDTQYF
TGTGCCAGCTCACCCGCACTACGAAGTACAGATACGCAGTATTTT
>TRBJ1-1|TRBV9|NA|NA
CASSVGGRTEAFF
TGTGCCAGCAGCGTTGGCGGGAGGACTGAAGCTTTCTTT
>TRBJ1-5|TRBV19|once|TRBD1
CASSIDRQGARQRQPQHF
TGTGCCAGTAGTATAGACCGACAGGGGGCGCGTCAGCGGCAGCCCCAGCATTTT
>TRBJ1-1|TRBV19|NA|TRBD1
CASTSQGLRAEAFF
TGTGCCAGTACCTCACAGGGGCTAAGGGCTGAAGCTTTCTTT
>TRBJ1-5|TRBV27|NA|NA
CASSGGGSNQPQHF
TGTGCCAGCAGTGGGGGGGGAAGCAATCAGCCCCAGCATTTT
>TRBJ2-1|TRBV6-2/TRBV6-3|once|TRBD1
CASTPGQAGPKQFF
TGTGCCAGCACCCCGGGACAGGCCGGACCCAAGCAGTTCTTC
>TRBJ2-7|TRBV10-3|NA|TRBD1
CAISEPGQGAYEQYF
TGTGCCATCAGTGAACCGGGACAGGGGGCCTACGAGCAGTACTTC
>TRBJ2-6|TRBV6-6|few|TRBD1
CASSPTGGPTSGANVLTF
TGTGCCAGCAGTCCTACAGGGGGGCCCACCTCTGGGGCCAACGTCCTGACTTTC
>TRBJ2-7|TRBV27|few|NA
CASRPTGQSYEQYF
TGTGCCAGCAGGCCGACAGGCCAGTCCTACGAGCAGTACTTC
>TRBJ2-1|TRBV13|NA|NA
CASSSFGRGRYNEQFF
TGTGCCAGCAGCTCCTTCGGGCGGGGCCGGTACAATGAGCAGTTCTTC
>TRBJ1-5|TRBV3-1/TRBV3-2|NA|NA
CASSQTGSQPQHF
TGTGCCAGCAGCCAAACGGGTTCACAGCCCCAGCATTTT
>TRBJ1-2|TRBV5-6|NA|NA
CASSFLRGGKEELNYGYTF
TGTGCCAGCAGCTTCCTCCGAGGGGGAAAAGAGGAATTAAACTATGGCTACACCTTC
>TRBJ2-4|TRBV27|once|TRBD2
CASSFSGAGGNIQYF
TGTGCCAGCAGTTTTAGCGGGGCGGGGGGAAACATTCAGTACTTC
>TRBJ2-2|TRBV29-1|once|TRBD1
CSAHRGDTGELFF
TGCAGCGCCCACAGGGGAGACACCGGGGAGCTGTTTTTT
>TRBJ1-1|TRBV23-1|few|NA
CASSSGSEAFF
TGCGCCAGCAGTTCCGGGAGTGAAGCTTTCTTT
>TRBJ1-5|TRBV7-2|once|NA
CASTSGEEGNSNQPQHF
TGTGCCAGCACCTCCGGAGAGGAAGGTAATAGCAATCAGCCCCAGCATTTT
>TRBJ1-2|TRBV28|NA|NA
CASTPAVRLYGYTF
TGTGCCAGCACCCCCGCGGTGAGGCTCTATGGCTACACCTTC
>TRBJ1-4|TRBV5-1|NA|TRBD1
CASRTGAGEKLFF
TGCGCCAGCAGGACAGGGGCGGGGGAAAAACTGTTTTTT
>TRBJ1-2|TRBV19|NA|NA
CASSIPRGGSYGYTF
TGTGCCAGTAGTATCCCTCGCGGGGGGTCCTATGGCTACACCTTC
>TRBJ1-5|TRBV6-2/TRBV6-3|NA|NA
CASSPRGWDNQPQHF
TGTGCCAGCAGCCCCAGGGGTTGGGACAATCAGCCCCAGCATTTT
>TRBJ1-2|TRBV6-2/TRBV6-3|NA|TRBD1
CASSFGTGDGYTF
TGTGCCAGCAGCTTTGGGACAGGCGATGGCTACACCTTC
>TRBJ1-4|TRBV6-2/TRBV6-3|NA|NA
CASSLPGDNEKLFF
TGTGCCAGCAGCCTTCCCGGGGATAATGAAAAACTGTTTTTT
>TRBJ2-1|TRBV5-1|NA|NA
CASSLYPADNEQFF
TGCGCCAGCAGCTTGTATCCCGCGGACAATGAGCAGTTCTTC
>TRBJ1-6|TRBV6-5|NA|TRBD1
CASSYHDRGWHSPLHF
TGTGCCAGCAGTTACCACGACAGGGGTTGGCATTCACCCCTCCACTTT
>TRBJ1-1|TRBV27|NA|NA
CASSTLRRGYAFF
TGTGCCAGCAGTACCCTGCGGAGGGGCTACGCTTTCTTT
>TRBJ2-2|TRBV7-9|NA|TRBD1
CASSLNRGSTGELFF
TGTGCCAGCAGCTTAAACAGGGGTAGCACCGGGGAGCTGTTTTTT
>TRBJ2-5|TRBV28|NA|TRBD2
CASSKSGASRETQYF
TGTGCCAGCAGCAAAAGCGGGGCCAGCCGGGAGACCCAGTACTTC
>TRBJ2-1|TRBV28|NA|TRBD2
CASSFGLAGAQYNEQFF
TGTGCCAGCAGTTTTGGACTAGCGGGAGCGCAGTACAATGAGCAGTTCTTC
>TRBJ1-5|TRBV6-1|few|NA
CASSERHSNQPQHF
TGTGCCAGCAGTGAGAGACACAGCAATCAGCCCCAGCATTTT
>TRBJ2-3|TRBV2|NA|NA
CASRYWGPGISTDTQYF
TGTGCCAGCAGGTACTGGGGTCCGGGAATAAGCACAGATACGCAGTATTTT
>TRBJ1-5|TRBV3-1/TRBV3-2|NA|NA
CASSHGGLSNQPQHF
TGTGCCAGCAGCCATGGCGGGCTAAGCAATCAGCCCCAGCATTTT
>TRBJ1-2|TRBV18|NA|NA
CASSPLEGLTNYGYTF
TGTGCCAGCTCACCACTTGAGGGCTTAACTAACTATGGCTACACCTTC
>TRBJ1-2|TRBV2|NA|TRBD1
CASSEGWGQAYGYTF
TGTGCCAGCAGTGAGGGGTGGGGACAGGCCTATGGCTACACCTTC
>TRBJ1-4|TRBV6-5|NA|NA
CASQVRGNEKLFF
TGTGCCAGTCAAGTGAGAGGGAATGAAAAACTGTTTTTT
>TRBJ1-2|TRBV4-1|NA|NA
CASSQDTSGYGYTF
TGCGCCAGCAGCCAAGACACTTCGGGCTATGGCTACACCTTC
>TRBJ1-1|TRBV7-9|NA|NA
CASSLAGAPNTEAFF
TGTGCCAGCAGCTTAGCGGGGGCACCGAACACTGAAGCTTTCTTT
>TRBJ2-3|TRBV5-1|NA|NA
CASSQPGGGTDTQYF
TGCGCCAGCAGCCAACCGGGCGGGGGCACAGATACGCAGTATTTT
>TRBJ1-1|TRBV18|once|NA
CASSLQLNTEAFF
TGTGCCAGCTCACTACAGCTGAACACTGAAGCTTTCTTT
>TRBJ2-3|TRBV4-1|NA|TRBD2
CASSQATLAGVADTQYF
TGCGCCAGCAGCCAAGCAACACTAGCGGGAGTCGCAGATACGCAGTATTTT
>TRBJ2-7|TRBV27|NA|TRBD1
CASTSTGGGSYEQYF
TGTGCCAGCACCTCAACAGGGGGCGGCTCCTACGAGCAGTACTTC
>TRBJ2-2|TRBV7-2|NA|TRBD2
CASSLGGRLGPGELFF
TGTGCCAGCAGCTTAGGCGGGAGGCTAGGGCCCGGGGAGCTGTTTTTT
>TRBJ2-1|TRBV7-8|NA|NA
CASSPSYNEQFF
TGTGCCAGCAGTCCTAGCTACAATGAGCAGTTCTTC
>TRBJ1-2|TRBV11-2|NA|TRBD1
CASSGQGNYGYTF
TGTGCCAGCAGCGGACAGGGGAACTATGGCTACACCTTC
>TRBJ2-7|TRBV11-2|NA|NA
CASSYRSGWDEQYF
TGTGCCAGCAGCTATCGATCAGGGTGGGACGAGCAGTACTTC
>TRBJ1-3|TRBV5-6|NA|NA
CASSLGQAGNTIYF
TGTGCCAGCAGCTTGGGACAGGCTGGAAACACCATATATTTT
>TRBJ1-2|TRBV6-5|NA|NA
CASSYVSGNYGYTF
TGTGCCAGCAGTTACGTCTCGGGGAACTATGGCTACACCTTC
>TRBJ2-6|TRBV5-1|NA|NA
CASSLLASGANVLTF
TGCGCCAGCAGCTTGTTGGCTTCCGGGGCCAACGTCCTGACTTTC
>TRBJ2-3|TRBV25-1|NA|NA
CASSARGTSTDTQYF
TGTGCCAGCAGTGCGCGGGGCACTAGCACAGATACGCAGTATTTT
>TRBJ1-4|TRBV11-2|once|NA
CASSSGGQFNEKLFF
TGTGCCAGCAGCTCCGGGGGGCAGTTCAATGAAAAACTGTTTTTT
>TRBJ1-2|TRBV27|NA|NA
CASSLSPSYGYTF
TGTGCCAGCAGTTTATCGCCGAGTTATGGCTACACCTTC
>TRBJ2-1|TRBV19|NA|TRBD1
CASDRGASGEQFF
TGTGCCAGCGACAGGGGGGCTAGCGGTGAGCAGTTCTTC
>TRBJ2-5|TRBV7-2|NA|NA
CASSLGWQTQYF
TGTGCCAGCAGCTTAGGATGGCAGACCCAGTACTTC